This TCR beta chain comes out of a study of T cell repertoires in cytomegalovirus infection. Study at large: Public signatures in TCR beta pointed to CMV infection and matching HLA type.

In its sample, this clonotype was seen a few times. The antigen is not known. TCRdb redid the calling of the reads with MiXCR, one entry per CDR3 protein. This sample has about 180,000 distinct CDR3 sequences; roughly a sixth occur once, and the top ten carry around 25%. The length of the CDR3 is 15 residues. The germline V gene has CDR1 SEHNR and CDR2 FQNEAQ (reference sequence). V was shortened by 7 bases and J by 0 bases, with 15 bases between the two germline ends. Overall study results and limits: CMV-specific TCR beta clonotypes restricted by HLA-C dominated the ex vivo response. Summed frequency of public TCR beta families distinguished CMV carriers with the relevant HLA.

The V call is TRBV7-9, the J call TRBJ1-1; D unresolved. The TCR was taken from a human donor in good health (CMV status not recorded). Some clones in this sample may be carry-over from other donors' samples. Source material: CD8+ T cells from PBMCs. The CDR3 region is CASIPRENMNTEAFF. CDR3 nucleotides: TGTGCCAGCATCCCGCGGGAGAACATGAACACTGAAGCTTTCTTT.